Below are 20 T cell receptor beta chains sequenced from a single sample in a study of blood T cell repertoires in COVID-19. Only in-frame clones appear in the TCRdb table, and some are missing; sequencing was by immunoSEQ multiplex PCR. There are around 70,000 clones in the sample; approximately 80% occur only once, and 20% lies in the top ten. What was sequenced was peripheral blood. The origin of the receptors is a woman between 65 and 79 years old with acute or convalescent COVID-19.

V usage is TRBV5-1 and J usage is TRBJ1-5; TRBD1 agrees at 9 bases. CDR3 length: 15 amino acids. Trimming removed 7 bases from V and 0 bases from J; junction bases left unmatched: 5. The V gene's germline CDR1 is SGHRS and CDR2 YFSETQ. The CDR3 DNA reads as TGCGCCAGCGGGTTGACAGGGGGTAGCAATCAGCCCCAGCATTTT. It is translated as CASGLTGGSNQPQHF.

The chain uses TRBV28 and TRBJ1-4; 7 nucleotides line up with TRBD1. Germline V gene sequence: CDR1 MDHEN, CDR2 SYDVKM. After removal of 6 bases from V and 8 bases from J, the junction contained 9 bases not matched to a gene. The CDR3 extends over 14 amino acids. In DNA, the CDR3 is TGTGCCAGCAGCAATACAGGGGCCTGGGAAAAACTGTTTTTT. Translation gives CASSNTGAWEKLFF.

The chain is built from TRBV7-3 and TRBJ1-2; 7 bases are shared with TRBD1. V was pared by 5 bases and J by 8 bases, with 8 bases of the junction left unmatched. In germline, CDR1 is SGHTA, CDR2 FQGTGA. This CDR3 region has 13 residues. For the CDR3, the DNA is TGTGCCAGCAGCCCATTGAGGGGGCTCGGCTACACCTTC. Translated: CASSPLRGLGYTF.

The rearrangement links TRBV6-2 or TRBV6-3 to TRBJ1-2; 7 bases are shared with TRBD1. The CDR3 has 14 residues. The germline gives CDR1 MNHEY, CDR2 SVGEGT. The V segment lost 5 bases and the J segment 2 bases; nucleotides outside the gene matches: 5. The CDR3 protein is CASSTGQVNYGYTF. CDR3 DNA: TGTGCCAGCAGTACCGGACAGGTCAACTATGGCTACACCTTC.

This clone was recorded only once. The gene calls are TRBV27 and TRBJ2-1; no clear D. The CDR3 runs to 14 residues. Germline CDR1 and CDR2: MNHEY and SMNVEV (reference sequence). V was trimmed by 6 bases and J by 0 bases, leaving 9 bases between them. CDR3 protein: CASSQSGSYNEQFF. The CDR3 DNA reads TGTGCCAGCAGCCAGTCGGGCTCCTACAATGAGCAGTTCTTC.

The CDR3: CASSLSKYQETQYF. For the CDR3, the DNA is TGCGCCAGCAGCTTGTCTAAGTACCAAGAGACCCAGTACTTC. The chain combines TRBV5-1 with TRBJ2-5, with D uncertain. The germline V and J ends were trimmed by 1 base and 0 bases, with 7 bases remaining between them. Germline values: CDR1 SGHRS, CDR2 YFSETQ. This CDR3 contains 14 residues.

V is TRBV18 and J is TRBJ2-7; the match to TRBD2 covers 9 bases. The CDR3 extends over 16 amino acids. Germline loops: CDR1 KGHSH, CDR2 LQKENI. J gave up 2 bases and V 1 base, and 6 bases lay outside the gene matches. CDR3: CASSPLQAGGTYEQYF. CDR3 sequence (DNA): TGTGCCAGCTCACCACTCCAAGCGGGAGGTACCTACGAGCAGTACTTC.

The V call is TRBV7-9, the J call TRBJ2-1, with unresolved D. V lost 5 bases to trimming and J lost 4 bases, with 3 bases between them. The CDR3 contains 11 residues. CDR1 and CDR2 from the germline V gene are SEHNR and FQNEAQ (reference sequence). CDR3 nucleotide sequence: TGTGCCAGCAGCGTATACAATGAGCAGTTCTTC. It codes for CASSVYNEQFF.

The chain recombines TRBV5-1 with TRBJ1-1; D might be TRBD1 (6 bases). Between the trimmed V and J ends, which lost 4 bases and 0 bases, there was a span of 10 bases. Germline values: CDR1 SGHRS, CDR2 YFSETQ. CDR3 length equals 14 residues. CDR3 region: CASSPQGMNTEAFF. CDR3 in DNA: TGCGCCAGCAGCCCCCAGGGGATGAACACTGAAGCTTTCTTT.

The genes are TRBV11-2 and TRBJ1-2, with D hard to call. Germline CDR1 reads SGHAT; CDR2 reads FQNNGV. Trimming removed 4 bases from V and 5 bases from J, with 11 bases in between. The CDR3 consists of 13 residues. The CDR3 region is CASSSLEGYGYTF. The CDR3 DNA follows: TGTGCCAGCAGCTCCCTAGAGGGTTATGGCTACACCTTC.

The gene calls are TRBV12-5 and TRBJ1-5, with 7 bases lining up with TRBD1. After removal of 6 bases from V and 5 bases from J, the junction contained 4 bases not matched to a gene. From germline, CDR1 is LGHNT and CDR2 FRNRAP. This CDR3 is built from 13 residues. CDR3 bases: TGTGCTAGTGGCGCCGGGACAGATCAGCCCCAGCATTTT. Its protein is CASGAGTDQPQHF.

This clone appeared a few times. This rearrangement joins TRBV11-2 to TRBJ1-4, with 8 bases identical to TRBD1. The CDR3 runs 15 residues. The V and J ends lost 4 bases and 7 bases, in that order; junction bases with no gene match: 8. Germline lookup yields CDR1 SGHAT and CDR2 FQNNGV. CDR3 nucleotide sequence: TGTGCCAGCAGCTCAAGACAGGGGTTAGTTGAAAAACTGTTTTTT. The encoded protein is CASSSRQGLVEKLFF.

The chain carries TRBV2 and TRBJ1-5; D is unresolved. Germline V gives CDR1 SNHLY, CDR2 FYNNEI. V lost 6 bases, J lost 4 bases, and 13 bases lay in between. The CDR3 is made up of 14 amino acids. The CDR3 here is CASREDGQNQPQHF. Here the CDR3 DNA reads TGTGCCAGCAGGGAGGACGGGCAGAATCAGCCCCAGCATTTT.

The chain is built from TRBV27 and TRBJ2-7; a weak D match, TRBD2 (6 bases). The CDR3 covers 12 residues. Trimming pared 8 bases from V and 0 bases from J, leaving 8 bases between. Germline CDR1 and CDR2: MNHEY and SMNVEV (reference sequence). The CDR3 nucleotides are TGTGCCAGCGGGAGGAACTCCTACGAGCAGTACTTC. It is translated as CASGRNSYEQYF.

The CDR3 DNA sequence: TGTGCCACCAGTTACGACAGGGGGGGAAACACTGAAGCTTTCTTT. As protein: CATSYDRGGNTEAFF. V and J are TRBV24-1 and TRBJ1-1, with 9 bases that match TRBD1. The CDR3 is 15 amino acids. In germline, CDR1 is KGHDR, CDR2 SFDVKD. V shed 6 bases and J 2 bases; nucleotides not matched to a gene: 6.

As DNA, the CDR3 is TGTGCCAGCACCAATACAGGGGATAGCGGCTACACCTTC. Encoded protein: CASTNTGDSGYTF. The chain employs TRBV6-5 and TRBJ1-2; 7 nucleotides align to TRBD1. CDR1 is MNHEY, CDR2 SVGAGI, per germline. V lost 7 bases to trimming and J lost 8 bases; unmatched junction nucleotides: 10. This CDR3 region has 13 residues.

V gene TRBV7-8 combines with J gene TRBJ1-5; no reliable D call. The CDR3 extends over 14 amino acids. The V and J ends lost 3 bases and 4 bases respectively, with 10 bases between them. From germline, CDR1 is SGHVS and CDR2 FQNEAQ. In DNA form, the CDR3 reads TGTGCCAGCAGCTTTGGGAGGGAAAATCAGCCCCAGCATTTT. Its translation is CASSFGRENQPQHF.

This chain connects TRBV18 to TRBJ1-5; possibly TRBD1 for D (6 bases). With 2 bases removed from V and 4 bases from J, the gap between germline ends came to 12 bases. The germline V gene encodes CDR1 KGHSH and CDR2 LQKENI. The CDR3 has 15 amino acids. CDR3 protein: CASSPSDRLNQPQHF. The CDR3 region has the DNA TGTGCCAGCTCACCATCGGACAGACTTAATCAGCCCCAGCATTTT.

The chain links TRBV7-8 to TRBJ2-7; possibly TRBD1 for D (6 bases). V was clipped by 3 bases and J by 2 bases, with 17 bases between them. This CDR3 has 16 residues. Germline-derived CDR1 and CDR2 are SGHVS and FQNEAQ. The CDR3 DNA follows: TGTGCCAGCAGCTTCGTTGGTGGGGGCAGAGCCTACGAGCAGTACTTC. It is translated as CASSFVGGGRAYEQYF.

In nucleotides, the CDR3 is TGTGCCAGCACCTCCGGGACAGGGGGAAAGCCCCAGCATTTT. Amino acids: CASTSGTGGKPQHF. This chain uses TRBV2 with TRBJ1-5; 11 bases map to TRBD1. The CDR3 totals 14 residues. The V segment lost 7 bases and the J segment 8 bases; nucleotides outside the gene matches: 7. Germline-derived CDR1 and CDR2 are SNHLY and FYNNEI.